This TCR beta chain emerged from a study of blood T cell repertoires in COVID-19. TCRdb's table, derived via immunoSEQ multiplex PCR, lists solely in-frame clones and lacks some. The sample has roughly 200,000 clones, around 90% seen once. CDR1 and CDR2 from the germline V gene are LNHNV and YYDKDF (reference sequence). Trimming stripped 4 bases from V and 6 bases from J, with 12 bases between. The CDR3 length is 14 residues. The chain links TRBV15 to TRBJ1-4; D ambiguous. The sequence derives from a young man who had recovered from COVID-19. Specimen: PBMCs or T cells enriched from blood (not recorded which). The CDR3 coding sequence is TGTGCCACCAGCACCCCCCCGGGGTATGAAAAACTGTTTTTT. Amino acids: CATSTPPGYEKLFF.